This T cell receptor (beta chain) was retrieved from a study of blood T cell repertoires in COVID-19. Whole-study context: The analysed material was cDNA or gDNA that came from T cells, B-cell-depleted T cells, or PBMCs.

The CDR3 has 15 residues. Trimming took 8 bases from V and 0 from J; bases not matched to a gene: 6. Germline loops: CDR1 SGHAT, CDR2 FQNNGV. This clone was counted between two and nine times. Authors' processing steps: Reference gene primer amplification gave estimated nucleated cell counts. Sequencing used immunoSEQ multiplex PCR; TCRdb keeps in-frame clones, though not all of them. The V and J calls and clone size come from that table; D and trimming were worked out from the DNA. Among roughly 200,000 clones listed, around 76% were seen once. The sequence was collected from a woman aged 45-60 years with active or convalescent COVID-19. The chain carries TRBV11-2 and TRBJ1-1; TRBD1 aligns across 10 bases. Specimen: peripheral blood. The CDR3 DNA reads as TGTGCCAGCTCCCGGACAGGGGGAATGAACACTGAAGCTTTCTTT. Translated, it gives CASSRTGGMNTEAFF.